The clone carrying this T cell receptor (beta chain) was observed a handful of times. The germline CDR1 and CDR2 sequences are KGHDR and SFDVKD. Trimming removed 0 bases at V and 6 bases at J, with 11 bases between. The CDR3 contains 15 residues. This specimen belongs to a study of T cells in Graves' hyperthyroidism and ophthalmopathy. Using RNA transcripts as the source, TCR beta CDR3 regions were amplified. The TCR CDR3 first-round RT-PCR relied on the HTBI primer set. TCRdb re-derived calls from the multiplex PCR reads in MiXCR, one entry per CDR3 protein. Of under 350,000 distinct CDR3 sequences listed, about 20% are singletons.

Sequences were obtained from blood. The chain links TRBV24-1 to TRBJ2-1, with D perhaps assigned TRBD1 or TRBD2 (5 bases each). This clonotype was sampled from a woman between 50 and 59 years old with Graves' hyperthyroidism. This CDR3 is CATSDLGLRGNEQFF. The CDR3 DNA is TGTGCCACCAGTGATTTGGGACTGAGGGGCAATGAGCAGTTCTTC.